This passage covers 26 T cell receptor beta chains from one sample sequenced in a study of response to subunit inactivated influenza vaccine. MiXCR was run by TCRdb on the RT-PCR reads, yielding one entry per CDR3 protein. Of 800,000 or so distinct CDR3 sequences in the sample, approximately 22% are singletons; the top ten hold more than 8.5%. The sequences come from PBMCs from blood, collected approximately 5 days after vaccination. All receptors derive from a man aged 50-60 years who received an inactivated influenza vaccine.

CDR3 nucleotide sequence: TGCAGTGCTACGTACCGATGGGGTGCGGCCTCCTACAATGAGCAGTTCTTC. This gives the protein CSATYRWGAASYNEQFF. The chain is built from TRBV20-1 and TRBJ2-1, with unresolved D. V shed 4 bases and J shed 0 bases, with 19 bases lying between them. Germline loops: CDR1 DFQATT, CDR2 SNEGSKA (reference sequence). The CDR3 length is 17 residues.

The chain combines TRBV9 with TRBJ1-2, with D perhaps matching TRBD1 (5 bases). This CDR3 is 13 amino acids long. Germline-derived CDR1 and CDR2 are SGDLS and YYNGEE. V dropped 6 bases and J dropped 6 bases, with 15 bases sitting between them. As DNA, the CDR3 is TGTGCCAGCAACGGCAGGGTGGACAATGGCTACACCTTC. It encodes CASNGRVDNGYTF.

This clonotype was detected only a few times. The chain is built from TRBV7-9 and TRBJ2-7, with TRBD1 identical over 7 bases. V lost 4 bases, J lost 2 bases, and 2 bases stayed unmatched. The CDR3 runs to 13 residues. In germline, CDR1 is SEHNR, CDR2 FQNEAQ (reference sequence). Here the CDR3 reads CASSSTGPYEQYF. CDR3 DNA: TGTGCCAGCAGCTCGACAGGGCCCTACGAGCAGTACTTC.

This clonotype was detected a few times. The chain joins TRBV29-1 to TRBJ2-1; D unclear. V dropped 6 bases and J dropped 11 bases, with 17 bases sitting between them. Germline CDR1 SQVTM, CDR2 ANQGSEA. The CDR3 loop spans 12 amino acids. CDR3 sequence reads: CSVSVDLSQQFF. The CDR3 bases are TGCAGCGTGTCGGTAGATTTGTCGCAGCAGTTCTTC.

The chain recombines TRBV20-1 with TRBJ1-2, with D possibly TRBD1 on 5 matching bases. The CDR3 contains 14 residues. The V end was cut by 4 bases, the J end by 5 bases, with 17 bases between. Germline CDR1 and CDR2: DFQATT and SNEGSKA (reference sequence). CDR3 in amino acids: CSANAGGPGYGYTF. In DNA, the CDR3 is TGCAGTGCTAATGCAGGAGGCCCAGGGTATGGCTACACCTTC.

The chain uses TRBV20-1 and TRBJ2-4; 9 positions agree with TRBD1. The CDR3 spans 13 residues. J was trimmed by 4 bases and V by 3 bases; bases with no gene match: 1. CDR1 DFQATT and CDR2 SNEGSKA come from the germline V gene (reference sequence). The CDR3 DNA sequence: TGCAGTGCTAGGGGGACAGGGAAAAACATTCAGTACTTC. Translation gives CSARGTGKNIQYF.

This clonotype was observed once. V usage is TRBV7-9 and J usage is TRBJ2-2; 7 bases are shared with TRBD1. This CDR3 has 15 residues. From germline, CDR1 is SEHNR and CDR2 FQNEAQ (reference sequence). V was pared by 6 bases and J by 8 bases, with 12 bases of the junction left unmatched. The CDR3 bases are TGTGCCAGCAGTCTAGCAAAGGGACAGTCAGGGGAGCTGTTTTTT. The encoded protein is CASSLAKGQSGELFF.

The chain is built from TRBV6-2 or TRBV6-3 and TRBJ2-1; TRBD2 matches 7 bases. V trimming: 10 bases; J trimming: 8 bases; junction bases outside the gene matches: 14. The CDR3 has 14 amino acids. In germline, CDR1 is MNHEY, CDR2 SVGEGT. CDR3 coding DNA: TGTGCCACATGGTCGGCTAGCGGATACCATGAGCAGTTCTTC. Its translation: CATWSASGYHEQFF.

V usage is TRBV27 and J usage is TRBJ2-2; D may be TRBD2 (6 bases). With 2 bases removed from V and 9 bases from J, the gap between germline ends came to 25 bases. Germline CDR1 reads MNHEY; CDR2 reads SMNVEV (reference sequence). The CDR3 has 18 residues. The DNA for the CDR3 is TGTGCCAGCAGTTTAAAAGGGCGGGAAGGGACCCTAATCCGGGAGCTGTTTTTT. Translated, it gives CASSLKGREGTLIRELFF.

The chain employs TRBV5-1 and TRBJ2-7, with D possibly called TRBD1 or TRBD2 (5 bases each). The CDR3 extends over 14 amino acids. The germline V and J ends were trimmed by 0 bases and 5 bases, with 12 bases remaining between them. Germline V lookup: CDR1 SGHRS, CDR2 YFSETQ. The CDR3 region is CASSLVQGEDEQYF. The CDR3 DNA sequence: TGCGCCAGCAGCTTGGTTCAGGGAGAGGACGAGCAGTACTTC.

This clonotype was counted between two and nine times. This chain joins TRBV20-1 and TRBJ2-1; D might be TRBD1 or TRBD2, each matching 5 bases. V was trimmed by 4 bases and J by 8 bases, leaving 15 bases between them. The CDR3 extends over 13 amino acids. From germline, CDR1 is DFQATT and CDR2 SNEGSKA (reference sequence). The chain's CDR3 is CSATGTSVDEQFF. Written as DNA, the CDR3 is TGCAGTGCTACAGGGACCTCTGTGGATGAGCAGTTCTTC.

In this sample, this clonotype turned up a few times. The chain uses TRBV2 and TRBJ2-1, with 9 bases aligning to TRBD2. Trimming cost V 7 bases and J 5 bases; bases outside gene matches: 6. Germline V gives CDR1 SNHLY, CDR2 FYNNEI. The CDR3 covers 14 residues. CDR3: CASNIAGVDNEQFF. The CDR3 nucleotides read TGTGCCAGCAACATAGCGGGAGTAGACAATGAGCAGTTCTTC.

J is TRBJ2-1 and V is TRBV29-1; 7 nucleotides align to TRBD2. This CDR3 has 12 residues. Trimming at V came to 2 bases and at J to 8 bases, leaving 3 bases not matched to a gene. Germline CDR1 reads SQVTM; CDR2 reads ANQGSEA. The CDR3: CSVEWLADEQFF. The CDR3 DNA follows: TGCAGCGTTGAATGGCTAGCGGATGAGCAGTTCTTC.

The chain has TRBV5-1 and TRBJ1-3, with D hard to call. V was trimmed by 5 bases and J by 7 bases, leaving 16 bases between them. This CDR3 region has 14 residues. CDR1 is SGHRS, CDR2 YFSETQ, per germline. In DNA form, the CDR3 reads TGCGCCAGCAGTCTTGACGGGTCTAGGAACACCATATATTTT. This sequence encodes CASSLDGSRNTIYF.

The table lists this clonotype with many counts. An end of the junction does not agree with germline; a read error may underlie this. The chain couples TRBV5-1 to TRBJ2-7, with D unclear. Germline V gene lookup returns CDR1 SGHRS and CDR2 YFSETQ. CDR3 length: 14 residues. The CDR3 nucleotides are TGTGCCAGCAGCTTGGGCTCCGGGTCCTACGAGCAGTACTTC. This sequence encodes CASSLGSGSYEQYF.

This clonotype was found a few times. V and J are TRBV9 and TRBJ2-1, with D possibly matching TRBD1 (5 bases). V was trimmed by 2 bases and J by 5 bases, leaving 8 bases between them. Per the germline V gene, CDR1 is SGDLS and CDR2 is YYNGEE. The CDR3 has 13 amino acids. The CDR3 here is CASSVRRDNEQFF. The CDR3 DNA follows: TGTGCCAGCAGCGTCCGCAGGGACAATGAGCAGTTCTTC.

This clonotype was detected a few times. This CDR3 is CSAGPDPDTQYF. The CDR3 DNA follows: TGCAGTGCTGGGCCAGACCCAGATACGCAGTATTTT. The chain uses TRBV20-1 and TRBJ2-3; D ambiguous. Trimming pared 5 bases from V and 4 bases from J, leaving 10 bases between. CDR1 DFQATT and CDR2 SNEGSKA come from the germline V gene (reference sequence). CDR3 size: 12 residues.

V gene TRBV29-1 combines with J gene TRBJ2-7; possible D gene TRBD1, 5 bases. V lost 5 bases and J 0 bases, leaving 11 bases between the germline ends. The V gene's germline CDR1 is SQVTM and CDR2 ANQGSEA. CDR3 length: 13 residues. As DNA, the CDR3 is TGCAGCGTTCAGGGAAGTCCCTCCTACGAGCAGTACTTC. Translating gives CSVQGSPSYEQYF.

This clonotype came up a few times. The chain combines TRBV6-5 with TRBJ1-3; possible D gene TRBD1, 6 bases. Germline V gene data show CDR1 as MNHEY and CDR2 as SVGAGI. V lost 6 bases and J lost 0, with 15 bases in between. The CDR3 spans 16 residues. The CDR3 DNA follows: TGTGCCAGCAGACTCGTTACAGGGAGCTCTGGAAACACCATATATTTT. Encoded protein: CASRLVTGSSGNTIYF.

This clonotype was seen only a few times. The genes are TRBV20-1 and TRBJ2-3; 12 bases match TRBD2. The germline V gene has CDR1 DFQATT and CDR2 SNEGSKA (reference sequence). V gave up 4 bases and J gave up 6 bases; unmatched junction bases: 8. CDR3 size: 15 residues. The CDR3 spells CSATRTSGDLDTQYF. The CDR3 coding sequence is TGCAGTGCTACAAGGACTAGCGGGGACCTGGATACGCAGTATTTT.

This chain uses TRBV5-1 with TRBJ1-2; D gene unclear. Deletions cut 3 bases from V and 2 bases from J, with 11 bases between. CDR1 is SGHRS and CDR2 is YFSETQ in the germline V gene. This CDR3 has 14 residues. The CDR3 nucleotides read TGCGCCAGCAGCTACGACATGGGAAACTATGGCTACACCTTC. Its translation: CASSYDMGNYGYTF.

This clonotype was observed a handful of times. The chain recombines TRBV30 with TRBJ2-7; a weak D match, TRBD2 (5 bases). V was shortened by 4 bases and J by 2 bases, with 15 bases between the two germline ends. CDR3 length equals 14 residues. CDR1 is GTSNPN, CDR2 SVGIG, per germline (reference sequence). The CDR3 spells CAWTAVPRTYEQYF. Here the CDR3 DNA reads TGTGCCTGGACAGCGGTACCGAGGACCTACGAGCAGTACTTC. Drawing the rest from reference TRBV30 and TRBJ2-7, the complete variable domain is SQTIHQWPATLVQPVGSPLSLECTVEGTSNPNLYWYRQAAGRGLQLLFYSVGIGQISSEVPQNLSASRPQDRQFILSSKKLLLSDSGFYLCAWTAVPRTYEQYFGPGTRLTVT.

In this sample, this clonotype turned up many times. The chain combines TRBV29-1 with TRBJ2-3, with TRBD2 identical over 11 bases. Unmatched junction bases numbered 3, after V lost 3 bases and J lost 4 bases. The CDR3 sequence is 14 residues long. From germline, CDR1 is SQVTM and CDR2 ANQGSEA. CDR3 nucleotides: TGCAGCGTTGAGAGTAGCGGGAGGGCAGATACGCAGTATTTT. This sequence encodes CSVESSGRADTQYF.

This clonotype was counted a few times. This sequence joins TRBV29-1 and TRBJ2-1; 9 bases align to TRBD1. The CDR3 is 18 amino acids. Germline V gene data show CDR1 as SQVTM and CDR2 as ANQGSEA. V shed 2 bases and J 6 bases; nucleotides not matched to a gene: 17. CDR3 sequence: CSVERSNAGTGRPNEQFF. CDR3 nucleotides: TGCAGCGTTGAAAGGTCTAACGCCGGGACAGGGAGGCCCAATGAGCAGTTCTTC.

The genes are TRBV12-3 or TRBV12-4 and TRBJ2-2; D uncertain. This CDR3 comprises 14 residues. V lost 3 bases and J 0 bases, leaving 5 bases between the germline ends. CDR3 region: CASSFSSNTGELFF. The CDR3 DNA reads as TGTGCCAGCAGTTTCTCGTCGAACACCGGGGAGCTGTTTTTT.

The chain uses TRBV12-5 and TRBJ2-1, with D perhaps TRBD1 or TRBD2 (5 bases each). Trimming took off 1 base at V and 6 bases at J, with 7 bases between the two ends. This CDR3 is built from 13 residues. The germline V gene encodes CDR1 LGHNT and CDR2 FRNRAP. The CDR3 loop is CASGLGGANEQFF. CDR3 nucleotide sequence: TGTGCTAGTGGTTTGGGAGGGGCCAATGAGCAGTTCTTC.